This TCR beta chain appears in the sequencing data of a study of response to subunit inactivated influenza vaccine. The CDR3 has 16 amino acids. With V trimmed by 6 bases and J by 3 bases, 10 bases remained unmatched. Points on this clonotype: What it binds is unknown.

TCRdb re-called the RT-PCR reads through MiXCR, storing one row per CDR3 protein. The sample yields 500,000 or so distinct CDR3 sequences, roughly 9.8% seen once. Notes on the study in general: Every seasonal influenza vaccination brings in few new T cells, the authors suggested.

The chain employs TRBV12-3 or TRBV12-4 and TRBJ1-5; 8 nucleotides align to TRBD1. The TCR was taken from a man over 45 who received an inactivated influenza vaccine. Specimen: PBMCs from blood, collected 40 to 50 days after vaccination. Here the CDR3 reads CASSTGQGGSNQPQHF. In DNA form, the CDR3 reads TGTGCCAGCAGCACCGGACAGGGAGGATCCAATCAGCCCCAGCATTTT.